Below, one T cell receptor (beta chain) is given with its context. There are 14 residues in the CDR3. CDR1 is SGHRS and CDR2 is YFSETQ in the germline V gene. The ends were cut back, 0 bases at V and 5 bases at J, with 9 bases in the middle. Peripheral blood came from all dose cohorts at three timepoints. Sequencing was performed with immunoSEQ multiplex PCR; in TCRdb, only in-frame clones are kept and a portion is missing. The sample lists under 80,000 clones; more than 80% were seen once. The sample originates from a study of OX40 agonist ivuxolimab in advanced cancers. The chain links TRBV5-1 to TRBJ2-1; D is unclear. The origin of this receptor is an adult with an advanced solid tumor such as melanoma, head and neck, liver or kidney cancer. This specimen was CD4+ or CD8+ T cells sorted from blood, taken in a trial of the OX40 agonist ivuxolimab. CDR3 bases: TGCGCCAGCAGCTTGGTAGTAGGGCACAATGAGCAGTTCTTC. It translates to CASSLVVGHNEQFF. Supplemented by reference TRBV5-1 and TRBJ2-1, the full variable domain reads KAGVTQTPRYLIKTRGQQVTLSCSPISGHRSVSWYQQTPGQGLQFLFEYFSETQRNKGNFPGRFSGRQFSNSRSEMNVSTLELGDSALYLCASSLVVGHNEQFFGPGTRLTVL.